The present T cell receptor beta chain was sequenced within a study of blood T cell repertoires in COVID-19. Study summary: Researchers got acute and convalescent COVID-19 samples from the United States, Italy and Spain.

In the study's own analysis: It was from reference gene primer amplification that nucleated cell counts were estimated. Data came from immunoSEQ multiplex PCR; TCRdb stores just in-frame clones and leaves some out. V, J and clone size derive from that table, while D and trimming were established from the DNA sequence. Of around 380,000 clones in the sample, around 84% were seen once. Germline-derived CDR1 and CDR2 are SNHLY and FYNNEI. J was trimmed by 0 bases and V by 4 bases; bases with no gene match: 3. The CDR3 has 15 amino acids. The sample taken for sequencing was peripheral blood. The TCR sequence derives from a human donor with acute or convalescent COVID-19. The donor label of this sample is uncertain. This sequence joins TRBV2 and TRBJ1-3; TRBD1 aligns across 7 bases. For the CDR3, the DNA is TGTGCCAGCAGTGCGGGACAGTTCTCTGGAAACACCATATATTTT. Protein product: CASSAGQFSGNTIYF.